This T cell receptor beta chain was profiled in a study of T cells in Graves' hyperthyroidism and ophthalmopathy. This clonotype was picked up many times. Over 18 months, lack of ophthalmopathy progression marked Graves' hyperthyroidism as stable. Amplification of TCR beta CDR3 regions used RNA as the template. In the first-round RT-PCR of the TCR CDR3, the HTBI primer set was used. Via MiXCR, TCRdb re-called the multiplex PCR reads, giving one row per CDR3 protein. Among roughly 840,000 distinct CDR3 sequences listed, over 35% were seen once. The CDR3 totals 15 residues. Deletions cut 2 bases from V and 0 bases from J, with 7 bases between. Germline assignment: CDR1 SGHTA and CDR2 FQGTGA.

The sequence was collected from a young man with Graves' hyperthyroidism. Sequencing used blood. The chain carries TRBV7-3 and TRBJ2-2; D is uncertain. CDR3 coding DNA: TGTGCCAGCAGCTTAGGGTCATCGAACACCGGGGAGCTGTTTTTT. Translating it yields CASSLGSSNTGELFF.